The present T cell receptor beta chain was sequenced within a study of blood T cell repertoires in COVID-19. Study summary: The United States, Italy and Spain provided the acute and convalescent COVID-19 samples.

Clones were sequenced by immunoSEQ multiplex PCR, and TCRdb holds only the in-frame ones, with some missing. This sample has about 300,000 clones, with about 90% found just once. CDR1 SGHRS and CDR2 YFSETQ come from the germline V gene. The CDR3 contains 14 residues. V lost 4 bases and J lost 1, with 9 bases in between. Two negative PCRs, clearance, or symptom resolution were required of recovered Cohort 3 donors. J is TRBJ1-3 and V is TRBV5-1; D is possibly TRBD1 (6 bases). Source material: PBMCs or T cells enriched from blood (not recorded which). The receptor was derived from a woman aged 25 to 39 who had recovered from COVID-19. DNA for the CDR3: TGCGCCAGCAGCACAGGACAGTCTGGAAACACCATATATTTT. Its protein product is CASSTGQSGNTIYF.